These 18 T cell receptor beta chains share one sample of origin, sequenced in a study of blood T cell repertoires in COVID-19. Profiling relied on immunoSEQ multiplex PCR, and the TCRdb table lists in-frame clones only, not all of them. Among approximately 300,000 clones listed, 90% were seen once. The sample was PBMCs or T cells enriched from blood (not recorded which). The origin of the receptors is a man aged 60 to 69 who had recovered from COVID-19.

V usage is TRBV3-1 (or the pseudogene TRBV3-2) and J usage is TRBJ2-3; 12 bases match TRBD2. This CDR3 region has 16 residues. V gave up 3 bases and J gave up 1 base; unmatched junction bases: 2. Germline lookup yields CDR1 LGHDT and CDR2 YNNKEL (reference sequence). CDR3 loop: CASSHPSGRGTDTQYF. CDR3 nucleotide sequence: TGTGCCAGCAGCCACCCTAGCGGGAGGGGCACAGATACGCAGTATTTT.

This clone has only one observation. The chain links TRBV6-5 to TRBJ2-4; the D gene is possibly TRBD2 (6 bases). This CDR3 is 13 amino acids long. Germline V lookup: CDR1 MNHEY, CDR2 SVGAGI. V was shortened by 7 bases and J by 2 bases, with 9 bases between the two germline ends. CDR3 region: CASTWDSKNIQYF. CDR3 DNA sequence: TGTGCCAGCACGTGGGACTCCAAAAACATTCAGTACTTC.

CDR3 amino acids: CASSHPQAGTGELFF. In DNA, the CDR3 is TGTGCCAGCAGCCATCCGCAGGCGGGCACCGGGGAGCTGTTTTTT. The chain has TRBV7-3 and TRBJ2-2, with D possibly being TRBD2 (5 bases). Trimming removed 5 bases from V and 4 bases from J, with 14 bases in between. The CDR3 sequence is 15 residues long. CDR1 and CDR2 (germline): SGHTA, FQGTGA.

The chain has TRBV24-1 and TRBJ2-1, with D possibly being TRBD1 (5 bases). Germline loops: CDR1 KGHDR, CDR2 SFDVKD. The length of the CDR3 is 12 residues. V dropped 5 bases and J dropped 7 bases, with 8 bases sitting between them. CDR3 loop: CATSAQGNEQFF. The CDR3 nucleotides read TGTGCCACCAGTGCGCAGGGTAATGAGCAGTTCTTC.

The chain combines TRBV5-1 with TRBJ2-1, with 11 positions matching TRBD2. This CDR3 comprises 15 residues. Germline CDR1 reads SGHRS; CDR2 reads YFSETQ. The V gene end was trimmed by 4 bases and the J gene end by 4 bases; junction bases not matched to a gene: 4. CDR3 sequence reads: CASSKGLAVYNEQFF. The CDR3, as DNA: TGCGCCAGCAGCAAGGGACTAGCGGTGTACAATGAGCAGTTCTTC.

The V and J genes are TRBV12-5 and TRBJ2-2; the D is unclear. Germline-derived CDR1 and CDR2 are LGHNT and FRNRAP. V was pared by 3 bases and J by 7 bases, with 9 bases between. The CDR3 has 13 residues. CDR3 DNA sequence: TGTGCTAGTGGTTTTAGAGAGGACGGGGAGCTGTTTTTT. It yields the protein CASGFREDGELFF.

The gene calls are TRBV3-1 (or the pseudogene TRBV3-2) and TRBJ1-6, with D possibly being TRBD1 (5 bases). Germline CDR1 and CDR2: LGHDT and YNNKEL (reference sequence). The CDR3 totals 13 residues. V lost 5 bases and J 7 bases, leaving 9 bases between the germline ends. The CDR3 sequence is CASSRRQNSPLHF. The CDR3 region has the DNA TGTGCCAGCAGCAGACGACAGAATTCACCCCTCCACTTT.

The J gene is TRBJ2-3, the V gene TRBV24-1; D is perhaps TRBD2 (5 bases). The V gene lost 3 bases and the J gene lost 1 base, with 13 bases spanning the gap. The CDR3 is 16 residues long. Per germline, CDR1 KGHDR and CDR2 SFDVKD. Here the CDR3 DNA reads TGTGCCACCAGTGATCCGGGGATTGGGGGCACAGATACGCAGTATTTT. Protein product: CATSDPGIGGTDTQYF.

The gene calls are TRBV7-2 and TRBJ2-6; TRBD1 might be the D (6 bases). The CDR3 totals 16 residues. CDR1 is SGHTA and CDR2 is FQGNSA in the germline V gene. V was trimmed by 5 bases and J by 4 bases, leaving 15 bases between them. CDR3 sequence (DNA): TGTGCCAGCAGCCCCCAATCCGGGACAGGGGCCAACGTCCTGACTTTC. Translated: CASSPQSGTGANVLTF.

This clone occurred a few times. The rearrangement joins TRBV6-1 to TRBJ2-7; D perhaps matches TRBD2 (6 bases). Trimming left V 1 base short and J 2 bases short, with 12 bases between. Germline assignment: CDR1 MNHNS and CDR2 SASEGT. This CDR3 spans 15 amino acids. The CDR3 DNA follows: TGTGCCAGCAGTGAAGGCGGTAGCGGAACCTACGAGCAGTACTTC. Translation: CASSEGGSGTYEQYF.

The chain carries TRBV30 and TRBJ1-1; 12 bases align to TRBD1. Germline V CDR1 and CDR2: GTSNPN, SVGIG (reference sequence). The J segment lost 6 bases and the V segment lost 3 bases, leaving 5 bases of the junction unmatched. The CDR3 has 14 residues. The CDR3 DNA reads TGTGCCTGGAGGGGGACAGGGGGCGCTTCTGAAGCTTTCTTT. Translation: CAWRGTGGASEAFF.

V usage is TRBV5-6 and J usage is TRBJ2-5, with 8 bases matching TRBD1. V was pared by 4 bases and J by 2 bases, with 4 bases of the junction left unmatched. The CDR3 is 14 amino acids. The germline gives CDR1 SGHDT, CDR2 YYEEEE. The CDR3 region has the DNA TGTGCCAGCAGCCCGGACAGGGATCAAGAGACCCAGTACTTC. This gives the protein CASSPDRDQETQYF. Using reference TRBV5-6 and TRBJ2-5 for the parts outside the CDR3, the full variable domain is DAGVTQSPTHLIKTRGQQVTLRCSPKSGHDTVSWYQQALGQGPQFIFQYYEEEERQRGNFPDRFSGHQFPNYSSELNVNALLLGDSALYLCASSPDRDQETQYFGPGTRLLVL.

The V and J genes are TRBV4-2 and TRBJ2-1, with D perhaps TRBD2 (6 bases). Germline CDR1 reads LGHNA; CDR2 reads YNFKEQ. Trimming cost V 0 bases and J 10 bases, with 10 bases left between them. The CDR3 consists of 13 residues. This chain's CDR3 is CASSQDRRGEQFF. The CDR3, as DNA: TGTGCCAGCAGCCAAGATAGGAGGGGCGAGCAGTTCTTC.

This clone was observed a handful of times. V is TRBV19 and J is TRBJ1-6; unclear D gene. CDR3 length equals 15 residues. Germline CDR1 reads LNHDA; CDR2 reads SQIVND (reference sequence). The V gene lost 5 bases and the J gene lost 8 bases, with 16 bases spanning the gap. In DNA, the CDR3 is TGTGCCAGTAGTCTCAGGAGAGGGATCGATTCACCCCTCCACTTT. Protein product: CASSLRRGIDSPLHF.

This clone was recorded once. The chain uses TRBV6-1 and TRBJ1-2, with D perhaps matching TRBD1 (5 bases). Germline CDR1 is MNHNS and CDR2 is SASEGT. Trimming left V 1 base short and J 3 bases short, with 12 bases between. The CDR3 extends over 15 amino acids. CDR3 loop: CASSEVRAADYGYTF. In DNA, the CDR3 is TGTGCCAGCAGTGAAGTCAGGGCCGCGGACTATGGCTACACCTTC.

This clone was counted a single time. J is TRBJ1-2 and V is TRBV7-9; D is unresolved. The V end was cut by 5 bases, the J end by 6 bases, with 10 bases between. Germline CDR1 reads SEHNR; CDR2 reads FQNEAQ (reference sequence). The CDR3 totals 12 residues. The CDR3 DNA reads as TGTGCCAGCAGCCCCGGGTATAATGGCTACACCTTC. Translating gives CASSPGYNGYTF.

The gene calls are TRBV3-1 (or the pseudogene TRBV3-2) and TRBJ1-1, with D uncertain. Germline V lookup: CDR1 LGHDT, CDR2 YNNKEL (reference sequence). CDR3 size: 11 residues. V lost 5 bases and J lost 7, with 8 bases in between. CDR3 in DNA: TGTGCCAGCAGCAACGTCGGTGAAGCTTTCTTT. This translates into CASSNVGEAFF.

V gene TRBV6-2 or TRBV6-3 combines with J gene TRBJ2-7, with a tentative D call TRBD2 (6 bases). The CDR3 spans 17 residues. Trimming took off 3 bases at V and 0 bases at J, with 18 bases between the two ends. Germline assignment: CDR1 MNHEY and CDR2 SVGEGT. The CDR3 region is CASSYPVGRVSSYEQYF. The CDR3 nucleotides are TGTGCCAGCAGTTATCCCGTCGGGAGAGTAAGCTCCTACGAGCAGTACTTC.